The 13 T cell receptor beta chains presented below share a single source sample, sequenced in a study of PD-L1 blockade in urothelial cancer. Some clones are missing from TCRdb's copy, which holds only in-frame ones; the method was immunoSEQ multiplex PCR. The data contain fewer than 30,000 clones, more than 70% of them singletons. Sample: PBMCs, taken around atezolizumab (anti-PD-L1) treatment. Every receptor here comes from a man between 65 and 85 years old with urothelial cancer.

As DNA, the CDR3 is TGTGCCAGTACAGACAGGGGCATGAACACCGGGGAGCTGTTTTTT. Amino acids: CASTDRGMNTGELFF. J is TRBJ2-2 and V is TRBV19, with 8 bases lining up with TRBD1. The germline V gene has CDR1 LNHDA and CDR2 SQIVND (reference sequence). The CDR3 covers 15 residues. With 7 bases clipped from V and 1 base from J, the junction kept 5 bases outside the gene matches.

This clone was observed once. The V call is TRBV6-6, the J call TRBJ2-3; 16 positions match TRBD2. V dropped 7 bases and J dropped 10; count of bases not matched to a gene: 8. Germline CDR1 MNHNY, CDR2 SVGAGI (reference sequence). This CDR3 comprises 15 residues. The CDR3 DNA reads as TGTGCCAGCACCCCGGGACTAGCGGGAGGGCCGGCGCAGTATTTT. This sequence encodes CASTPGLAGGPAQYF.

V and J are TRBV5-1 and TRBJ2-5; D remains unclear. Germline V gene sequence: CDR1 SGHRS, CDR2 YFSETQ. The CDR3 runs 12 residues. The germline V and J ends were trimmed by 4 bases and 0 bases, with 4 bases remaining between them. CDR3 residues: CASSEHQETQYF. The CDR3 nucleotides are TGCGCCAGCAGCGAGCACCAAGAGACCCAGTACTTC.

The V call is TRBV6-5, the J call TRBJ1-2; the D is unclear. The CDR3 is 13 amino acids. Germline values: CDR1 MNHEY, CDR2 SVGAGI. V lost 5 bases and J 6 bases, leaving 13 bases between the germline ends. The CDR3 sequence: CASSTYGKHGYTF. For the CDR3, the DNA is TGTGCCAGCAGTACGTACGGGAAGCATGGCTACACCTTC.

The gene calls are TRBV28 and TRBJ1-1; D is uncertain. V lost 7 bases and J 1 base, leaving 7 bases between the germline ends. Germline CDR1 reads MDHEN; CDR2 reads SYDVKM. The CDR3 has 12 amino acids. The CDR3 bases are TGTGCCAGCAAAAACACGAACACTGAAGCTTTCTTT. Its protein is CASKNTNTEAFF.

The J gene is TRBJ2-2, the V gene TRBV28, with 8 bases fitting TRBD2. V lost 8 bases and J lost 7; bases outside the gene matches: 6. Looked up from germline, CDR1 is MDHEN and CDR2 is SYDVKM. The length of the CDR3 is 13 residues. The CDR3 region has the DNA TGTGCCAGCCTTAGCGGGAACGACGGGGAGCTGTTTTTT. It encodes CASLSGNDGELFF. The full variable domain, its missing parts supplied by reference TRBV28 and TRBJ2-2, is DVKVTQSSRYLVKRTGEKVFLECVQDMDHENMFWYRQDPGLGLRLIYFSYDVKMKEKGDIPEGYSVSREKKERFSLILESASTNQTSMYLCASLSGNDGELFFGEGSRLTVL.

J is TRBJ2-1 and V is TRBV6-1, with TRBD2 matching 8 bases. V was clipped by 7 bases and J by 3 bases; unmatched bases: 5. The CDR3 is 14 residues long. In germline, CDR1 is MNHNS, CDR2 SASEGT. For the CDR3, the DNA is TGTGCCAGCACGATAGCGGGAAACTACAATGAGCAGTTCTTC. Translated, it gives CASTIAGNYNEQFF.

The gene calls are TRBV25-1 and TRBJ2-7; maybe TRBD1 (6 bases). The CDR3 contains 12 residues. Germline V gene lookup returns CDR1 MGHDK and CDR2 SYGVNS. Trimming pared 7 bases from V and 6 bases from J, leaving 13 bases between. CDR3 in amino acids: CASTTGLLEQYF. CDR3 in DNA: TGTGCCAGCACTACAGGGCTCCTCGAGCAGTACTTC.

The CDR3 nucleotides read TGTGCCAGCAGTGGATTCGGCGGCCTCAGCTCCTACGAGCAGTACTTC. Protein: CASSGFGGLSSYEQYF. The rearrangement joins TRBV2 to TRBJ2-7; D remains ambiguous. Between the trimmed V and J ends, which lost 4 bases and 0 bases, there was a span of 16 bases. Germline CDR1 and CDR2: SNHLY and FYNNEI. The CDR3 consists of 16 residues.

The V call is TRBV7-2, the J call TRBJ2-5, with 8 nucleotides matching TRBD2. Germline assignment: CDR1 SGHTA and CDR2 FQGNSA. The CDR3 has 14 residues. J was trimmed by 4 bases and V by 6 bases; bases with no gene match: 7. The CDR3 DNA is TGTGCCAGCAGATCCGGGACTAGGGGAGAGACCCAGTACTTC. Translated, it gives CASRSGTRGETQYF.

The chain recombines TRBV7-8 with TRBJ2-3; TRBD1 is a possible D gene (6 bases). Germline V CDR1 and CDR2: SGHVS, FQNEAQ. This CDR3 is built from 15 residues. V was shortened by 4 bases and J by 2 bases, with 13 bases between the two germline ends. The CDR3 sequence is CASSSQGLHTDTQYF. CDR3 DNA: TGTGCCAGCAGCTCCCAGGGGCTTCACACAGATACGCAGTATTTT.

This clone was counted once. The chain uses TRBV2 and TRBJ1-3; D might be TRBD1 (5 bases). The CDR3 is 15 residues long. Germline CDR1 reads SNHLY; CDR2 reads FYNNEI. V lost 8 bases and J lost 4, with 18 bases in between. CDR3 protein: CASRLGRGAGNTIYF. The CDR3 nucleotides are TGTGCCAGCCGCCTCGGGAGGGGCGCGGGAAACACCATATATTTT.

This clone was observed a handful of times. The gene calls are TRBV5-4 and TRBJ2-1, with TRBD2 matching over 12 bases. The V gene end was trimmed by 0 bases and the J gene end by 9 bases; junction bases not matched to a gene: 4. Germline-derived CDR1 and CDR2 are SGHNT and YYREEE (reference sequence). The CDR3 is made up of 15 amino acids. The CDR3 is CASSLAVTSGSEQFF. The DNA for the CDR3 is TGTGCCAGCAGCTTGGCCGTGACTAGCGGGAGTGAGCAGTTCTTC.